This T cell receptor (beta chain) was recovered during a study of CD8+CD57+ T cells in acquired aplastic anemia. Study summary: An average of roughly 3.2 ug of DNA was obtained from sorted CD4+ and CD8+ cells. Sequencing produced an average of about 10.8 million reads per healthy donor for CD4+ cells. Study-level findings and limits: Patients versus controls showed no significant CD8+ Simpson's diversity difference. Both patients and controls carried the same twenty-nine CD8+ CDR3 sequences.

Germline V gene lookup returns CDR1 SGHTA and CDR2 FQGNSA. The length of the CDR3 is 19 residues. This clonotype was detected only a few times. Its specificity is unknown. One base away lies a much larger clone, so this may be a sequencing read error. Genomic DNA templated the TCR beta VDJ and CDR3 profiling. TCRdb reprocessed the reads via MiXCR and lists one record per CDR3 protein. The data show some 130,000 distinct CDR3 sequences, with more than 40% seen just once and around 2.5% held by the top ten. The specimen sequenced was sorted CD4+, CD8+, or CD8+CD57+ T cells (not recorded which) from PBMCs. This receptor was obtained from a human donor in good health, serving as a control. The V call is TRBV7-2, the J call TRBJ1-2; 7 bases match TRBD1. The CDR3 region is CASSPHAGQEQLANYGYIF. CDR3 DNA sequence: TGTGCCAGCAGCCCCCATGCCGGACAGGAGCAGTTAGCTAACTATGGCTACATCTTC.